This TCR beta chain comes out of a study of T cell repertoires in cytomegalovirus infection (dated by TCRdb to about 2019). The study in broad terms: Donor HLA type was relevant to the analysis, because carriage of CMV infection together with the matching HLA type was indicated by public TCR beta signatures.

Here is what the overall study found, with its caveats: The ex vivo response was dominated by HLA-C-restricted CMV-specific TCR beta clonotypes, and the single most frequent clonotype in two of eight donors was supplied by these HLA-C-restricted clonotypes. In both this cohort and an independent roughly 350-donor cohort, the cumulative frequency of public TCR beta family members distinguished carriers of CMV infection plus the relevant HLA type.

Unmatched junction bases come to 13, with V trimmed by 6 bases and J by 8 bases. Taken from the germline V gene, the CDR1 and CDR2 loops are KGHSH and LQKENI. The CDR3 spans 16 residues, from the cysteine through the phenylalanine. The read is trimmed to its CDR3 DNA, 48 bases read in frame from base 1. A single count supports this clonotype. No antigen is known for it. Qualities for individual bases were not recorded, and no much larger clone is one base off. One read represents weak support. This sample was sequenced with an Illumina HiSeq 1500. Using fastp trimming at Q25 and MiXCR clonotype assembly, TCRdb reanalyzed the public sequencing data and kept in-frame beta chains. CDR3 protein duplicates are merged, each entry listing the most common genes and DNA. The sample yields around 530,000 distinct CDR3 sequences; 26% were counted once. The ten top clones hold approximately 13% of the sample.

Sequencing was done on a sample of PBMCs. The sequence joins TRBV18 to TRBJ2-1; TRBD2 fits 10 bases in the junction. This receptor was identified in a human donor in good health (CMV status not recorded). Some clones in this sample may be carry-over from other donors' samples. The CDR3 reads CASSHSGGLARHEQFF. At the DNA level, the sequence is TGTGCCAGCTCCCACTCCGGGGGACTAGCGAGGCATGAGCAGTTCTTC. Joined to the reference TRBV18 and TRBJ2-1 proteins, this CDR3 gives the full variable domain: NAGVMQNPRHLVRRRGQEARLRCSPMKGHSHVYWYRQLPEEGLKFMVYLQKENIIDESGMPKERFSAEFPKEGPSILRIQQVVRGDSAAYFCASSHSGGLARHEQFFGPGTRLTVL.